Described below is a single TCR beta chain sequence and its context. What it binds is not known. These data come from a study of blood T cells in healthy people across ages. Overall study findings and caveats: Any conclusive comparison of naive versus antigen-experienced cells was prevented by using unsorted PBMCs.

The trim removed 3 bases at V and 2 bases at J, leaving 9 bases unmatched. CDR1 SQVTM and CDR2 ANQGSEA come from the germline V gene. The CDR3 extends over 16 amino acids. Together with a sample-barcoded 5' primer, a J-beta primer mix was included in a second PCR lasting about 7 to 11 cycles. Every cDNA was tagged by a template-switch adaptor with 12 random nucleotides. TCRdb independently ran MiXCR on the 5' RACE reads; one entry per CDR3 protein. The sample consists of about 620,000 distinct CDR3 sequences, 45% to 60% of them appearing once. This TCR was sampled from an elderly woman in good health. Sequencing was performed on blood. The J gene is TRBJ2-3, the V gene TRBV29-1; 9 bases are a match to TRBD1. The CDR3 coding sequence is TGCAGCGTTGATTCGACAGGGGGGGGAACCACAGATACGCAGTATTTT. This translates into CSVDSTGGGTTDTQYF.